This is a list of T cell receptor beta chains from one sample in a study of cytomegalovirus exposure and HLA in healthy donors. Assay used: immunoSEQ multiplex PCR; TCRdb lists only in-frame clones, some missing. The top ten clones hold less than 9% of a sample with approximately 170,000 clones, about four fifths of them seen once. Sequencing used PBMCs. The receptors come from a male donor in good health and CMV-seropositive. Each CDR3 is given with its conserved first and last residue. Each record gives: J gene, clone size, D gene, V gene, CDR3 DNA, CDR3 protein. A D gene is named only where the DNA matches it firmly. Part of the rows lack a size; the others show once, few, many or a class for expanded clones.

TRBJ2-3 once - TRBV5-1 TGCGCCAGCAGCTTGGTAGGGGGGGGGACAAAAGATACGCAGTATTTT CASSLVGGGTKDTQYF
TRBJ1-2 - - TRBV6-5 TGTGCCAGCAATGACAGTCCCAACTATGGCTACACCTTC CASNDSPNYGYTF
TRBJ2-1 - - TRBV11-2 TGTGCCAGCAGCCTTAGCTACAATGAGCAGTTCTTC CASSLSYNEQFF
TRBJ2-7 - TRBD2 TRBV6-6 TGTGCCACCTCCCCGGGAGGGCGGGGTCCCTACGAGCAGTACTTC CATSPGGRGPYEQYF
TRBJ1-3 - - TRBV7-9 TGTTCCAGCAGCCCCGGATTAAGACAGTCGCGAAACACCATATATTTT CSSSPGLRQSRNTIYF
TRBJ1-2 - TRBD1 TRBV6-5 TGTGCCAGCAGTTCCACGGGACAGCTCTATGGCTACACCTTC CASSSTGQLYGYTF
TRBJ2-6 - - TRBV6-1 TGTGCCAGCAGTGAAGGGGCGGGGGCCAACGTCCTGACTTTC CASSEGAGANVLTF
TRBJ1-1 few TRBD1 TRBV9 TGTGCCAGCAGCGTTTCCTCGGGACAGCCGAACACTGAAGCTTTCTTT CASSVSSGQPNTEAFF
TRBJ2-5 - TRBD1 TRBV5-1 TGCGCCAGCAGCTCCACCGGGACAGGGATCCAAGAGACCCAGTACTTC CASSSTGTGIQETQYF
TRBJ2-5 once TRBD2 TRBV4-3 TGCGCCAGCAGCCAGAGGGGACTAGCGGGGGCCCGACAAGAGACCCAGTACTTC CASSQRGLAGARQETQYF
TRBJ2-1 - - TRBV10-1 TGCGCCAGCAGTGTTGGGGGGACCTACAATGAGCAGTTCTTC CASSVGGTYNEQFF
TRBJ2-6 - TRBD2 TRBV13 TGTGCCAGCAGCGTGGGACTAGCGGGGGACCTCTCTGGGGCCAACGTCCTGACTTTC CASSVGLAGDLSGANVLTF
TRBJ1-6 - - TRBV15 TGTGCCACCAGCAGAGATGTGTCATCCTATAATTCACCCCTCCACTTT CATSRDVSSYNSPLHF
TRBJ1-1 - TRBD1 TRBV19 TGTGCCAGTAGTGCCGGGACAGGGAATTTGAACACTGAAGCTTTCTTT CASSAGTGNLNTEAFF
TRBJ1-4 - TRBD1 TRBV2 TGTGCCAGCAGTGTGGGACAGGGGGGTGAAAAACTGTTTTTT CASSVGQGGEKLFF
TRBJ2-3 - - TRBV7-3 TGTGCCAGCAGCTTAACGTCCCTAGCAAAAGATACGCAGTATTTT CASSLTSLAKDTQYF
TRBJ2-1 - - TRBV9 TGTGCCAGCAGCGTACGGGGGGCCTCCTACAATGAGCAGTTCTTC CASSVRGASYNEQFF
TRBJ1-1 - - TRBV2 TGTGCCAGCAGGGCAAATACGAACACTGAAGCTTTCTTT CASRANTNTEAFF
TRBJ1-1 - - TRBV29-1 TGCAGCGTTGGGGCGGGGGCGACTGAAGCTTTCTTT CSVGAGATEAFF
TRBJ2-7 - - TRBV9 TGTGCCAGCAGCGTAGCGGGGGAGTCCTACTACGAGCAGTACTTC CASSVAGESYYEQYF
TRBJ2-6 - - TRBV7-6 TGTGCCAGCAGCTTAGAGACTTCTGCTGGGGCCAACGTCCTGACTTTC CASSLETSAGANVLTF
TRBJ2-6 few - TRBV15 TGTGCCACCAGAGAGGAGGCATCAGGGGCCAACGTCCTGACTTTC CATREEASGANVLTF
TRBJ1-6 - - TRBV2 TGTGCCAGCAGGCGCGGCGGGGTGAGCTCCTATAATTCACCCCTCCACTTT CASRRGGVSSYNSPLHF
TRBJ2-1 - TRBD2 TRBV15 TGTGCCACCAGCAGGCGACTAGCGGGGACCGATGAGCAGTTCTTC CATSRRLAGTDEQFF
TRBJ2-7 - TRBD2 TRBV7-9 TGTGCCAGCAGCTTAGGGGGGGGTGACGAGCAGTACTTC CASSLGGGDEQYF
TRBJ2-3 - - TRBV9 TGTGCCAGCAGCGAGACGCAGTTCGGACTCACAGATACGCAGTATTTT CASSETQFGLTDTQYF
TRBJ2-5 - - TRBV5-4 TGTGCCAGCAGCTTGGGGCTAGCGACTGAGACCCAGTACTTC CASSLGLATETQYF
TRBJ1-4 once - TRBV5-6 TGTGCCAGCATCTCGACCCCCCAGGAGGCTAATGAAAAACTGTTTTTT CASISTPQEANEKLFF
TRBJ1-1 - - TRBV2 TGTGCCAGCAGTGAAAGGACTAGCGGCGACACTGAAGCTTTCTTT CASSERTSGDTEAFF
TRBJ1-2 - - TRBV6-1 TGTGCCAGCAGTATGGACAGAAACTATGGCTACACCTTC CASSMDRNYGYTF
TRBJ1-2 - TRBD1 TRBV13 TGTGCCAGCACACCGGGACAGGGGGCGTCTGGCTATGGCTACACCTTC CASTPGQGASGYGYTF
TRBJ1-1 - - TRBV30 TGTGCCTGGAGTGTTGGCCAGATGAACACTGAAGCTTTCTTT CAWSVGQMNTEAFF
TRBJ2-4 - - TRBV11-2 TGTGCCAGCAGCTTAGCCCAGGGGCCCGCTCTGTTC CASSLAQGPALF
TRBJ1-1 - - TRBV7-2 TGTGCCAGCAGCTTAGGGATGGTCGGCAGGTTGAACACTGAAGCTTTCTTT CASSLGMVGRLNTEAFF
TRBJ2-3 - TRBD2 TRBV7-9 TGTGCCAGCAGCTTTCGGCTAGCGGGGGCCCACTCCCCAGATACGCAGTATTTT CASSFRLAGAHSPDTQYF
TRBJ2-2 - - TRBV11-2 TGTGCCAGCAGCCGGCAGAGGGCAGGGGAGCTGTTTTTT CASSRQRAGELFF
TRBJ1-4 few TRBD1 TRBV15 TGTGCCACCAGCAGAAGGACAGGGGACTATGAAAAACTGTTTTTT CATSRRTGDYEKLFF
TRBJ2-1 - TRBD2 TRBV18 TGTGCCAGCTCACCCCTCCTAGCGGGGGACTACAATGAGCAGTTCTTC CASSPLLAGDYNEQFF
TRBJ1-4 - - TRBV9 TGTGCCAGCAGCGAGAGAGGGGGTGATTACGAAAAACTGTTTTTT CASSERGGDYEKLFF
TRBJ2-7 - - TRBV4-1 TGCGCCAGCAGCCAAGATAGGGACACATTTCAAGAGCAGTACTTC CASSQDRDTFQEQYF
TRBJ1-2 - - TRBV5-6 TGTGCCAGCAGCTCTCAGGGGAGTGAGTATGGCTACACCTTC CASSSQGSEYGYTF
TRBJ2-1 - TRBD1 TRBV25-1 TGTGCCAGCAGTGACCCGACAGGGACGGGTGACAATGAGCAGTTCTTC CASSDPTGTGDNEQFF
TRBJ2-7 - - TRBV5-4 TGTGCCAGCAGCTTGGCGGGGGGCCGAGAGCAGTACTTC CASSLAGGREQYF
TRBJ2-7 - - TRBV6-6 TGTGCCAGTGGAGGGACGGCCTACGAGCAGTACTTC CASGGTAYEQYF